These 25 T cell receptor beta chains came from one sample sequenced in a study of shared clonotypes between healthy human individuals (TCRdb year 2020). The library was prepared using the immunoSEQ multiplex PCR assay. TCRdb took this table from immuneACCESS and kept in-frame rearrangements with V and J called. Such tables lack part of the clones; where checked against another copy, unresolved V genes explain under half of the gap, and the rest is unexplained. The sample table lists just over 2,000,000 clones, roughly 94% of them with a count of one. In total, the top ten clones hold about 1.1% of the sample. CD8 naive samples were CD45RO-negative cells positively selected for CCR7, giving a CD45RA+CCR7+ population that excluded TemRA cells. Sequenced input: naive CD8+ T cells sorted from blood. The cell subset or site label, as the study defines it: CD45RA+CCR7+. These receptors all come from a man aged 18 to 30 in good health.

This clone was seen just once. This sequence joins TRBV13 and TRBJ2-1; D gene unclear. This CDR3 region has 15 residues. Germline lookup yields CDR1 PRHDT and CDR2 FYEKMQ (reference sequence). The ends were cut back, 3 bases at V and 4 bases at J, with 13 bases in the middle. The CDR3 spells CASSFRRMEYNEQFF. CDR3 coding DNA: TGTGCCAGCAGCTTTAGGAGAATGGAGTACAATGAGCAGTTCTTC. Supplemented by reference TRBV13 and TRBJ2-1, the full variable domain reads AAGVIQSPRHLIKEKRETATLKCYPIPRHDTVYWYQQGPGQDPQFLISFYEKMQSDKGSIPDRFSAQQFSDYHSELNMSSLELGDSALYFCASSFRRMEYNEQFFGPGTRLTVL.

The chain uses TRBV10-3 and TRBJ1-4; 8 positions match TRBD1. Germline CDR1 is ENHRY and CDR2 is SYGVKD. The junction had 4 bases not matched to a gene; V was cut back by 10 bases and J by 0 bases. The CDR3 sequence is 14 residues long. CDR3 DNA sequence: TGTGCCACCCGACAGGGGCCAACTAATGAAAAACTGTTTTTT. Translated: CATRQGPTNEKLFF.

J is TRBJ2-7 and V is TRBV27; D perhaps matches TRBD2 (5 bases). From germline, CDR1 is MNHEY and CDR2 SMNVEV (reference sequence). V lost 0 bases to trimming and J lost 0 bases, with 12 bases between them. The CDR3 runs 16 residues. CDR3 in amino acids: CASSLSPGETSYEQYF. The CDR3 DNA reads as TGTGCCAGCAGTTTATCCCCCGGGGAGACCTCCTACGAGCAGTACTTC.

As to this clone: The same CDR3 also results from other DNA sequences found in this sample. The rearrangement uses TRBV7-3 and TRBJ2-7; TRBD2 might be the D (6 bases). V lost 2 bases to trimming and J lost 4 bases, with 9 bases between them. The germline V gene has CDR1 SGHTA and CDR2 FQGTGA. The length of the CDR3 is 13 residues. CDR3 sequence reads: CASSLGGGYEQYF. The DNA of the CDR3 is TGTGCCAGCAGCTTAGGTGGGGGGTACGAGCAGTACTTC.

The chain recombines TRBV30 with TRBJ2-7; 11 bases are a match to TRBD1. Germline V gene sequence: CDR1 GTSNPN, CDR2 SVGIG (reference sequence). CDR3 size: 17 residues. The ends lost 1 base at V and 5 bases at J; junction bases unmatched: 13. The CDR3 loop is CAWSGTGTGGIINEQYF. Here the CDR3 DNA reads TGTGCCTGGAGTGGAACCGGGACAGGGGGTATAATCAACGAGCAGTACTTC.

J is TRBJ2-3 and V is TRBV29-1, with D tentatively TRBD2 (5 bases). Trimming took off 1 base at V and 1 base at J, with 6 bases between the two ends. The germline V gene has CDR1 SQVTM and CDR2 ANQGSEA. This CDR3 contains 13 residues. The chain's CDR3 is CSVEGGGTDTQYF. The CDR3 DNA follows: TGCAGCGTTGAAGGGGGAGGCACAGATACGCAGTATTTT.

V and J are TRBV13 and TRBJ1-1; D not resolved. V was cut by 0 bases and J by 7 bases, with 6 bases left in between. In germline, CDR1 is PRHDT, CDR2 FYEKMQ (reference sequence). The CDR3 is 12 amino acids. The CDR3 DNA reads as TGTGCCAGCAGCTTAGGGAGGAATGAAGCTTTCTTT. Its protein product is CASSLGRNEAFF.

J is TRBJ1-1 and V is TRBV2; D might be TRBD1 (5 bases). CDR3 length equals 13 residues. Deletions cut 3 bases from V and 8 bases from J, with 13 bases between. Germline CDR1 reads SNHLY; CDR2 reads FYNNEI. CDR3 amino acids: CASSDQGLTEAFF. CDR3 bases: TGTGCCAGCAGTGATCAGGGCCTTACCGAAGCTTTCTTT.

This clone was found a few times. The V call is TRBV27, the J call TRBJ2-7; D could derive from TRBD1 or TRBD2 (5 bases each). CDR3 size: 14 residues. Per the germline V gene, CDR1 is MNHEY and CDR2 is SMNVEV (reference sequence). V shed 1 base and J shed 0 bases, with 7 bases lying between them. The CDR3 here is CASSLWDGSYEQYF. The CDR3 DNA reads TGTGCCAGCAGTTTATGGGACGGCTCCTACGAGCAGTACTTC.

The chain links TRBV30 to TRBJ1-1, with TRBD1 as a possible D gene (5 bases). The CDR3 sequence is 15 residues long. V lost 0 bases, J lost 4 bases, and 15 bases lay in between. Germline lookup yields CDR1 GTSNPN and CDR2 SVGIG (reference sequence). The CDR3 coding sequence is TGTGCCTGGAGTGTAGGGACGGGCTTGAGCACTGAAGCTTTCTTT. The encoded protein is CAWSVGTGLSTEAFF.

Comments on this clone: This specimen includes other DNA sequences encoding the same CDR3. The chain combines TRBV30 with TRBJ1-1; no clear D gene. Germline assignment: CDR1 GTSNPN and CDR2 SVGIG (reference sequence). Trimming stripped 0 bases from V and 2 bases from J, with 4 bases between. The CDR3 covers 12 residues. The CDR3 spells CAWSVGNTEAFF. As DNA, the CDR3 is TGTGCCTGGAGTGTCGGAAACACTGAAGCTTTCTTT.

The rearrangement joins TRBV7-9 to TRBJ2-5; 13 bases agree with TRBD2. CDR3 length: 18 amino acids. Germline trimming cut 4 bases from V and 0 bases from J; bases unmatched to any gene: 8. The germline V gene has CDR1 SEHNR and CDR2 FQNEAQ (reference sequence). The CDR3 nucleotides are TGTGCCAGCAGCTCGGGACTAGCGGGGATTGGGTACCAAGAGACCCAGTACTTC. Residues: CASSSGLAGIGYQETQYF.

This clone was counted between two and nine times. The V call is TRBV25-1, the J call TRBJ2-7; weak D call: TRBD2 (6 bases). In germline, CDR1 is MGHDK, CDR2 SYGVNS. V lost 3 bases to trimming and J lost 5 bases, with 14 bases between them. The CDR3 is made up of 14 amino acids. The CDR3 coding sequence is TGTGCCAGCAGTGAGGACCGGGGCGGGGACGAGCAGTACTTC. It translates to CASSEDRGGDEQYF.

About this clone itself: This specimen includes other DNA sequences encoding the same CDR3. The chain joins TRBV11-2 to TRBJ2-1, with TRBD2 identical over 7 bases. CDR3 length: 16 amino acids. CDR1 and CDR2 (germline): SGHAT, FQNNGV. J was trimmed by 0 bases and V by 3 bases; bases with no gene match: 5. The CDR3: CASSLAGVSSYNEQFF. In DNA, the CDR3 is TGTGCCAGCAGCTTGGCGGGAGTGTCCTCCTACAATGAGCAGTTCTTC.

The J gene is TRBJ1-2, the V gene TRBV5-4; D is possibly TRBD1 (6 bases). The CDR3 extends over 16 amino acids. V was shortened by 4 bases and J by 1 base, with 17 bases between the two germline ends. CDR1 and CDR2 from the germline V gene are SGHNT and YYREEE (reference sequence). The DNA of the CDR3 is TGTGCCAGCAGCCTGCTCACCGGGGGCCGTAACTATGGCTACACCTTC. It is translated as CASSLLTGGRNYGYTF.

The rearrangement joins TRBV2 to TRBJ2-7; 12 nucleotides align to TRBD2. V was pared by 5 bases and J by 7 bases, with 9 bases of the junction left unmatched. Germline loops: CDR1 SNHLY, CDR2 FYNNEI. This CDR3 has 15 residues. CDR3 nucleotides: TGTGCCAGCAGTTGGCTAGCGGGAGGGTCTGGAGAGCAGTACTTC. It specifies CASSWLAGGSGEQYF.

This rearrangement joins TRBV4-3 to TRBJ2-1; the D gene is possibly TRBD2 (5 bases). CDR3 length: 14 amino acids. The V gene's germline CDR1 is LGHNA and CDR2 YSLEER. V was shortened by 3 bases and J by 3 bases, with 9 bases between the two germline ends. CDR3 residues: CASSQRAYYNEQFF. The CDR3 nucleotides are TGCGCCAGCAGCCAGCGGGCATACTACAATGAGCAGTTCTTC.

The gene calls are TRBV9 and TRBJ1-2; D may be TRBD1 (6 bases). Between the trimmed V and J ends, which lost 10 bases and 6 bases, there was a span of 25 bases. The germline CDR1 and CDR2 sequences are SGDLS and YYNGEE. CDR3 length: 15 amino acids. The CDR3 region is CAASQPEEGVNGYTF. The DNA for the CDR3 is TGTGCCGCCTCCCAACCCGAGGAGGGGGTAAATGGCTACACCTTC.

The chain couples TRBV4-3 to TRBJ2-5, with D maybe TRBD2 (6 bases). CDR3 size: 15 residues. V was pared by 4 bases and J by 5 bases, with 17 bases between. Germline values: CDR1 LGHNA, CDR2 YSLEER. CDR3 bases: TGCGCCAGCAGCCCCAGGGACTCCCCAACGGAGACCCAGTACTTC. It yields the protein CASSPRDSPTETQYF.

The rearrangement uses TRBV6-6 and TRBJ2-7; no definite D call. This CDR3 region has 14 residues. V shed 5 bases and J shed 3 bases, with 14 bases lying between them. Germline V gives CDR1 MNHNY, CDR2 SVGAGI (reference sequence). CDR3 nucleotide sequence: TGTGCCAGCAGTCACATAATGACATACTACGAGCAGTACTTC. It is translated as CASSHIMTYYEQYF.

The CDR3 sequence: CAWSAARQGTYEQYF. CDR3 in DNA: TGTGCCTGGAGTGCGGCCCGACAGGGTACCTACGAGCAGTACTTC. The chain combines TRBV30 with TRBJ2-7; 7 bases agree with TRBD1. The germline V gene has CDR1 GTSNPN and CDR2 SVGIG (reference sequence). The V and J ends lost 1 base and 2 bases, in that order; junction bases with no gene match: 8. CDR3 length: 15 residues.

This chain connects TRBV7-9 to TRBJ2-3, with 7 bases fitting TRBD1. The CDR3 spans 14 residues. Unmatched junction bases numbered 6, after V lost 7 bases and J lost 2 bases. Germline V gives CDR1 SEHNR, CDR2 FQNEAQ (reference sequence). CDR3 amino acids: CASNSDRNTDTQYF. DNA for the CDR3: TGTGCCAGCAATTCGGACAGGAACACAGATACGCAGTATTTT.

The chain has TRBV5-1 and TRBJ2-1; no firm D call. The V end lost 3 bases, the J end lost 4 bases, and 8 bases lay between the germline ends. CDR1 and CDR2 (germline): SGHRS, YFSETQ. The CDR3 totals 13 residues. CDR3 nucleotides: TGCGCCAGCAGCTGGTACGGGTACAATGAGCAGTTCTTC. Encoded protein: CASSWYGYNEQFF.

The count of this clone is one. This chain joins TRBV29-1 and TRBJ1-2, with 9 bases aligning to TRBD1. J was trimmed by 11 bases and V by 4 bases; bases with no gene match: 14. Germline V gives CDR1 SQVTM, CDR2 ANQGSEA. This CDR3 spans 14 amino acids. The CDR3 nucleotides are TGCAGCGTTGGGGGGACAGGGTCCCCACAGTATTACACCTTC. The encoded protein is CSVGGTGSPQYYTF.

The V gene is TRBV27, the J gene TRBJ2-1; D might be TRBD2 (5 bases). The length of the CDR3 is 14 residues. The V and J ends lost 6 bases and 0 bases respectively, with 9 bases between them. CDR1 MNHEY and CDR2 SMNVEV come from the germline V gene (reference sequence). The CDR3 is CASRVGSSYNEQFF. The CDR3 nucleotides read TGTGCCAGCAGGGTGGGGAGCTCCTACAATGAGCAGTTCTTC.